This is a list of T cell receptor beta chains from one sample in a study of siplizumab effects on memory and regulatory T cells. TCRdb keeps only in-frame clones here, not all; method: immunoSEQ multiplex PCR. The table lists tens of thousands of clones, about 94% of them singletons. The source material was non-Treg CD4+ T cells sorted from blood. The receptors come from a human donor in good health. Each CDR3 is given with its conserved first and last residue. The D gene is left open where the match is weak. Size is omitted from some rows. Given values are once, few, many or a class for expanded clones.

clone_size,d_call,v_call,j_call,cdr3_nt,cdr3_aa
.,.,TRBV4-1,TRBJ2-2,TGCGCCAGCAGCCAAGGGTTTATAGGGGTCACCGGGGAGCTGTTTTTT,CASSQGFIGVTGELFF
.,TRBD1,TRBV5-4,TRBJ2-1,TGTGCCAGCAGCTCTCGGACAGGGAGCTCCTACAATGAGCAGTTCTTC,CASSSRTGSSYNEQFF
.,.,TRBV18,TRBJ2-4,TGTGCCAGCTCACCCGGGACACAAGCCAAAAACATTCAGTACTTC,CASSPGTQAKNIQYF
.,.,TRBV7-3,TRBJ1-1,TGTGCCAGCAGTGGGGGAAACACTGAAGCTTTCTTT,CASSGGNTEAFF
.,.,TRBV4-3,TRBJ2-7,TGCGCCAGCAGCCAAGTCGTAACGGGCGAGCAGTACTTC,CASSQVVTGEQYF
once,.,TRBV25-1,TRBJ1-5,TGTGCCAGCACCAAAGGAGGGGATCAGCCCCAGCATTTT,CASTKGGDQPQHF
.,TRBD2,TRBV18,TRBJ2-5,TGTGCCAGCTCACCATGGATAGCGGGGCAAGAGACCCAGTACTTC,CASSPWIAGQETQYF
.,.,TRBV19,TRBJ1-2,TGTGCCAGTAGTATCGGGGGGCCGCGCCGCCATGGCTACACCTTC,CASSIGGPRRHGYTF
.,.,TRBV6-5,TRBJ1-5,TGTGCCAGCAGTTACTCGATTAATCAGCCCCAGCATTTT,CASSYSINQPQHF
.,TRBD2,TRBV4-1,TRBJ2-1,TGCGCCAGCAGCCTTGGACTAGCGGGAGGAGATGAGCAGTTCTTC,CASSLGLAGGDEQFF
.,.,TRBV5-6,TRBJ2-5,TGTGCCAGCAGCTTGTTTGGGACCCAGTACTTC,CASSLFGTQYF
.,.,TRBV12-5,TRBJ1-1,TGTGCTAGTGGTTTGGGGATGAACACTGAAGCTTTCTTT,CASGLGMNTEAFF
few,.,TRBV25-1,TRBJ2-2,TGTGCCAGCAGTGAATATGCCGGGGAGCTGTTTTTT,CASSEYAGELFF
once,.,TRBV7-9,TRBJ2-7,TGTGCCAGCAGTTCCGACGGTTACGAGCAGTACTTC,CASSSDGYEQYF
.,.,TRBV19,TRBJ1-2,TGTGCCAGTATTGGTAGCTACACCTTC,CASIGSYTF
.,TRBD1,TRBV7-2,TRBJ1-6,TGTGCCAGCAGCTGGGCCTACAGGGGGGCTAATTCACCCCTCCACTTT,CASSWAYRGANSPLHF
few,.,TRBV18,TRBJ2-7,TGTGCCAGCTCACTCGAGTACGAGCAGTACTTC,CASSLEYEQYF
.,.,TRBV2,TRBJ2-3,TGTGCCAGCTCAGGGAACACAGATACGCAGTATTTT,CASSGNTDTQYF
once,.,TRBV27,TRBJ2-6,TGTGCCAGCAGTCCTCGGCCCACAGGGTTGACTGGGGCCAACGTCCTGACTTTC,CASSPRPTGLTGANVLTF
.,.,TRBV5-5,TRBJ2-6,TGTGCCAGCAGCTTCTCGGACTCTGGGGCCAACGTCCTGACTTTC,CASSFSDSGANVLTF
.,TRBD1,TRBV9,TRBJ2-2,TGTGCCAGCAGCGCCCCGGGACAGGGTTATGCCGGGGAGCTGTTTTTT,CASSAPGQGYAGELFF
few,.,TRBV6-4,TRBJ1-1,TGTGCCAGCAGTCGGGGGGGGAACACTGAAGCTTTCTTT,CASSRGGNTEAFF
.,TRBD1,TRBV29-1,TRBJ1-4,TGCAGCGTTGGGACAGGGTCTACTAATGAAAAACTGTTTTTT,CSVGTGSTNEKLFF
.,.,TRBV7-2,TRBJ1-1,TGTGCCAGCAGCTTCGGGAAAATAACTGAAGCTTTCTTT,CASSFGKITEAFF